This paragraph covers one T cell receptor (beta chain) sequence. Its antigen is unidentified. Germline-derived CDR1 and CDR2 are MNHEY and SVGAGI. This CDR3 contains 16 residues. Trimming removed 0 bases from V and 0 bases from J; junction bases left unmatched: 2. Assay used: immunoSEQ multiplex PCR; TCRdb lists only in-frame clones, some missing. The data show 56,000 or so clones, approximately 92% seen once. This sample was included in a study of cytomegalovirus exposure and HLA in healthy donors. On the study more broadly: The approximately 680 first-cohort repertoires and the 120 or so validation repertoires shared the same platform, a later analysis reported. Findings of the study overall: Cytomegalovirus association was listed for approximately 160 TCR beta chains. In vitro checks showed that three CMV-associated chains really do target CMV antigens. Reports showed the classifier diagnosing cytomegalovirus status with high specificity and sensitivity.

The TCR sequence derives from a man between 18 and 29 years old in good health and CMV-seronegative. The gene calls are TRBV6-5 and TRBJ2-5, with 9 nucleotides matching TRBD1. Specimen: PBMCs. CDR3 protein: CASSYSGTGYQETQYF. DNA for the CDR3: TGTGCCAGCAGTTACTCCGGGACAGGGTACCAAGAGACCCAGTACTTC.